The 29 T cell receptor beta chains below all came from one sample that was sequenced in a study of T-cell reconstitution after alpha-beta-depleted transplantation in children. Unique molecular identifiers were incorporated into the prepared TCRbeta library. TCRdb re-called the PCR reads through MiXCR, storing one row per CDR3 protein. The sample consists of some 200,000 distinct CDR3 sequences, approximately 11% of them appearing once. The sequences come from PBMCs, collected before TCRalphabeta/CD19-depleted stem cell transplant. The receptor source for this set is a child younger than two with acute myeloid leukemia, due to receive a stem cell transplant.

The chain couples TRBV20-1 to TRBJ2-3, with 10 bases matching TRBD2. J gave up 3 bases and V 6 bases, and 12 bases lay outside the gene matches. This CDR3 has 16 residues. Per the germline V gene, CDR1 is DFQATT and CDR2 is SNEGSKA (reference sequence). The CDR3 nucleotides read TGCAGTGCAAGAAGAGGACTAGCGGATACAACAGATACGCAGTATTTT. This sequence encodes CSARRGLADTTDTQYF.

This clonotype appeared many times. The chain couples TRBV5-1 to TRBJ2-2; D uncertain. Germline V gives CDR1 SGHRS, CDR2 YFSETQ. This CDR3 is 14 amino acids long. V was trimmed by 0 bases and J by 7 bases, leaving 10 bases between them. CDR3 nucleotide sequence: TGCGCCAGCAGCTTGGATCCCCCCGTCGGGGAGCTGTTTTTT. Translating gives CASSLDPPVGELFF.

This clonotype was seen at least ten times. This chain connects TRBV19 to TRBJ2-7; unclear D gene. The CDR3 is 9 amino acids. V shed 8 bases and J shed 4 bases, with 3 bases lying between them. CDR1 LNHDA and CDR2 SQIVND come from the germline V gene (reference sequence). The CDR3 loop is CASLYEQYF. The CDR3 region has the DNA TGTGCCAGTTTGTACGAGCAGTACTTC.

There are many counts of this clonotype. The V and J genes are TRBV7-8 and TRBJ2-7; D perhaps matches TRBD1 (5 bases). The CDR3 has 15 amino acids. V gave up 1 base and J gave up 0 bases, with 10 bases separating them. CDR1 is SGHVS, CDR2 FQNEAQ, per germline. The CDR3 DNA reads as TGTGCCAGCAGCTTAGGTCAGGGCGGCTCCTACGAGCAGTACTTC. Amino acid sequence: CASSLGQGGSYEQYF. Full variable domain (remainder filled in from reference TRBV7-8 and TRBJ2-7): GAGVSQSPRYKVAKRGQDVALRCDPISGHVSLFWYQQALGQGPEFLTYFQNEAQLDKSGLPSDRFFAERPEGSVSTLKIQRTQQEDSAVYLCASSLGQGGSYEQYFGPGTRLTVT.

This clonotype appeared many times. The chain carries TRBV5-1 and TRBJ1-5, with D perhaps TRBD1 (6 bases). Germline-derived CDR1 and CDR2 are SGHRS and YFSETQ. The CDR3 consists of 14 residues. The V and J ends lost 4 bases and 4 bases respectively, with 12 bases between them. CDR3 sequence: CASSTGTPNQPQHF. Here the CDR3 DNA reads TGCGCCAGCAGCACCGGGACACCGAATCAGCCCCAGCATTTT.

This clonotype occurred many times. This sequence joins TRBV7-2 and TRBJ2-7; D not certain. The V gene's germline CDR1 is SGHTA and CDR2 FQGNSA. V was shortened by 3 bases and J by 3 bases, with 9 bases between the two germline ends. The CDR3 is 13 amino acids. The CDR3 sequence is CASSFYTGYEQYF. The DNA of the CDR3 is TGTGCCAGCAGCTTTTACACCGGCTACGAGCAGTACTTC. Filled out from reference TRBV7-2 and TRBJ2-7, the complete variable domain reads GAGVSQSPSNKVTEKGKDVELRCDPISGHTALYWYRQSLGQGLEFLIYFQGNSAPDKSGLPSDRFSAERTGGSVSTLTIQRTQQEDSAVYLCASSFYTGYEQYFGPGTRLTVT.

The chain is built from TRBV19 and TRBJ2-3; 10 bases map to TRBD2. CDR3 size: 16 residues. Germline CDR1 LNHDA, CDR2 SQIVND (reference sequence). V was clipped by 5 bases and J by 2 bases; unmatched bases: 7. This CDR3 is CASSSSSGGPTDTQYF. The DNA of the CDR3 is TGTGCCAGTAGTTCGTCTAGCGGGGGCCCCACAGATACGCAGTATTTT.

This clonotype was counted a few times. The gene calls are TRBV5-1 and TRBJ1-5; D is perhaps TRBD1 (6 bases). This CDR3 comprises 14 residues. V lost 0 bases, J lost 4 bases, and 8 bases lay in between. Germline CDR1 SGHRS, CDR2 YFSETQ. The CDR3 reads CASSLGTANQPQHF. Written as DNA, the CDR3 is TGCGCCAGCAGCTTGGGGACAGCGAATCAGCCCCAGCATTTT. Using reference TRBV5-1 and TRBJ1-5 for the parts outside the CDR3, the full variable domain is KAGVTQTPRYLIKTRGQQVTLSCSPISGHRSVSWYQQTPGQGLQFLFEYFSETQRNKGNFPGRFSGRQFSNSRSEMNVSTLELGDSALYLCASSLGTANQPQHFGDGTRLSIL.

The chain couples TRBV7-9 to TRBJ2-4; D is uncertain. The CDR3 has 14 amino acids. The V end lost 5 bases, the J end lost 3 bases, and 11 bases lay between the germline ends. Germline values: CDR1 SEHNR, CDR2 FQNEAQ (reference sequence). The CDR3, as DNA: TGTGCCAGCAGCACGCGACAAGTCAAAAACATTCAGTACTTC. This gives the protein CASSTRQVKNIQYF.

This clonotype was seen many times. The chain carries TRBV15 and TRBJ2-3; D is ambiguous. V dropped 0 bases and J dropped 3 bases, with 16 bases sitting between them. This CDR3 region has 17 residues. CDR1 LNHNV and CDR2 YYDKDF come from the germline V gene (reference sequence). Here the CDR3 DNA reads TGTGCCACCAGCAGAGATCGGAAGCGTATAGGGACAGATACGCAGTATTTT. Translation gives CATSRDRKRIGTDTQYF.

This clonotype was counted at least ten times. The chain is built from TRBV20-1 and TRBJ2-4; 8 bases fit TRBD2. Germline loops: CDR1 DFQATT, CDR2 SNEGSKA (reference sequence). This CDR3 has 13 amino acids. After removal of 6 bases from V and 3 bases from J, the junction contained 4 bases not matched to a gene. CDR3 sequence reads: CSAISGDKNIQYF. Here the CDR3 DNA reads TGCAGTGCCATTAGCGGGGACAAAAACATTCAGTACTTC.

This clonotype was recorded many times. The chain combines TRBV5-1 with TRBJ1-1; 7 positions agree with TRBD1. V was clipped by 2 bases and J by 1 base; unmatched bases: 2. Germline V CDR1 and CDR2: SGHRS, YFSETQ. The CDR3 is 14 residues long. CDR3 protein: CASSLGQANTEAFF. The CDR3 DNA sequence: TGCGCCAGCAGCTTAGGACAGGCGAACACTGAAGCTTTCTTT.

Ten or more counts support this clonotype. The J gene is TRBJ1-6, the V gene TRBV7-6; D not certain. From germline, CDR1 is SGHVS and CDR2 FNYEAQ. Between the trimmed V and J ends, which lost 0 bases and 3 bases, there was a span of 9 bases. CDR3 length equals 16 residues. The CDR3 loop reads CASSLAGSLYNSPLHF. The CDR3 DNA sequence: TGTGCCAGCAGCTTAGCAGGGTCGCTCTATAATTCACCCCTCCACTTT.

This clonotype was detected many times. This rearrangement joins TRBV29-1 to TRBJ2-1; D is unresolved. Germline V lookup: CDR1 SQVTM, CDR2 ANQGSEA. V lost 2 bases, J lost 4 bases, and 12 bases lay in between. CDR3 length: 14 amino acids. The CDR3 DNA sequence: TGCAGCGTTGAAAGCCCGTCGACATACAATGAGCAGTTCTTC. It codes for CSVESPSTYNEQFF.

The rearrangement joins TRBV11-2 to TRBJ2-4; D gene unclear. The germline CDR1 and CDR2 sequences are SGHAT and FQNNGV. Trimming shortened V by 4 bases and J by 0 bases, and 7 bases separated the two germline ends. The CDR3 has 14 residues. Here the CDR3 DNA reads TGTGCCAGCAGCTCGAACTTAGCCAAAAACATTCAGTACTTC. Its translation: CASSSNLAKNIQYF. The whole variable domain, filled in from reference TRBV11-2 and TRBJ2-4, reads EAGVAQSPRYKIIEKRQSVAFWCNPISGHATLYWYQQILGQGPKLLIQFQNNGVVDDSQLPKDRFSAERLKGVDSTLKIQPAKLEDSAVYLCASSSNLAKNIQYFGAGTRLSVL.

This clonotype has ten or more counts. The rearrangement joins TRBV15 to TRBJ2-7; possibly TRBD1 for D (6 bases). Germline V gene sequence: CDR1 LNHNV, CDR2 YYDKDF (reference sequence). V lost 3 bases and J lost 3, with 15 bases in between. CDR3 length: 15 residues. CDR3 amino acids: CATSRAWDTGYEQYF. CDR3 sequence (DNA): TGTGCCACCAGCAGGGCGTGGGACACGGGCTACGAGCAGTACTTC.

This clonotype was detected ten times or more. Germline and junction disagree at one end, which may indicate a read error. The gene calls are TRBV7-9 and TRBJ1-1; D is uncertain. This CDR3 is built from 13 residues. Germline CDR1 SEHNR, CDR2 FQNEAQ (reference sequence). The CDR3 DNA reads as TGTGCCAGCATCTTACGCGAGAGGACTGAAGCTTTCTTT. Its translation is CASILRERTEAFF.

This clonotype was detected many times. The rearrangement links TRBV2 to TRBJ2-2; 10 bases are a match to TRBD1. The V and J ends lost 6 bases and 8 bases, in that order; junction bases with no gene match: 12. The CDR3 consists of 16 residues. The germline gives CDR1 SNHLY, CDR2 FYNNEI. This chain's CDR3 is CASSLDRGSFGGELFF. Written as DNA, the CDR3 is TGTGCCAGCAGCTTGGACAGGGGGAGTTTTGGTGGGGAGCTGTTTTTT.

This clonotype was recorded at least ten times. CDR3 nucleotides: TGTGCCAGCAGCCCGACTAGGGGCACAGATACGCAGTATTTT. It encodes CASSPTRGTDTQYF. The J gene is TRBJ2-3, the V gene TRBV12-3 or TRBV12-4; D possibly corresponds to TRBD2 (6 bases). Between the trimmed V and J ends, which lost 6 bases and 1 base, there was a span of 11 bases. The CDR3 sequence is 14 residues long.

This clonotype was seen at least ten times. The rearrangement uses TRBV2 and TRBJ2-3; D uncertain. The CDR3 runs to 13 residues. V lost 7 bases and J 0 bases, leaving 8 bases between the germline ends. The germline V gene has CDR1 SNHLY and CDR2 FYNNEI. The CDR3 here is CASTQTSTDTQYF. CDR3 bases: TGTGCCAGCACCCAGACTAGCACAGATACGCAGTATTTT.

This clonotype has ten or more counts. The chain combines TRBV5-4 with TRBJ2-1; 8 nucleotides agree with TRBD1. The CDR3 spans 17 residues. From germline, CDR1 is SGHNT and CDR2 YYREEE (reference sequence). The V gene end was trimmed by 2 bases and the J gene end by 7 bases; junction bases not matched to a gene: 14. As DNA, the CDR3 is TGTGCCAGCAGCTTTGCATTAATCGGGACAGGTGTAAATGAGCAGTTCTTC. Translation: CASSFALIGTGVNEQFF.

The sample holds many counts of this clonotype. The DNA for the CDR3 is TGTGCCAGCAGCCACGGGACGGCGAACACTGAAGCTTTCTTT. Translation gives CASSHGTANTEAFF. V and J are TRBV7-2 and TRBJ1-1; D possibly corresponds to TRBD1 (5 bases). Germline values: CDR1 SGHTA, CDR2 FQGNSA. There are 14 residues in the CDR3. Trimming removed 5 bases at V and 1 base at J, with 11 bases between. Full variable domain (outside the CDR3, taken from reference TRBV7-2 and TRBJ1-1): GAGVSQSPSNKVTEKGKDVELRCDPISGHTALYWYRQSLGQGLEFLIYFQGNSAPDKSGLPSDRFSAERTGGSVSTLTIQRTQQEDSAVYLCASSHGTANTEAFFGQGTRLTVV.

This clonotype was detected many times. This chain uses TRBV5-8 with TRBJ2-3; D is unclear. CDR3 length equals 13 residues. Trimming stripped 0 bases from V and 2 bases from J, with 4 bases between. The V gene's germline CDR1 is SGHTS and CDR2 YDEGEE. CDR3 bases: TGTGCCAGCAGCTTGGTACACACAGATACGCAGTATTTT. This sequence encodes CASSLVHTDTQYF.

The genes are TRBV28 and TRBJ1-1; 7 bases fit TRBD1. V lost 3 bases to trimming and J lost 9 bases; unmatched junction nucleotides: 7. The germline gives CDR1 MDHEN, CDR2 SYDVKM. The CDR3 is 13 residues long. The CDR3 region has the DNA TGTGCCAGCAGTTTTCAGGGGGAGCCGAAAGCTTTCTTT. It yields the protein CASSFQGEPKAFF.

This clonotype was counted many times. The chain is built from TRBV20-1 and TRBJ2-2, with 7 bases matching TRBD1. The CDR3 loop spans 14 amino acids. V dropped 1 base and J dropped 1; count of bases not matched to a gene: 0. The germline V gene has CDR1 DFQATT and CDR2 SNEGSKA (reference sequence). DNA for the CDR3: TGCAGTGCTAGAGGACAGGGGAACACCGGGGAGCTGTTTTTT. Translated, it gives CSARGQGNTGELFF.

Ten or more counts support this clonotype. The chain links TRBV5-4 to TRBJ2-7; TRBD2 aligns across 16 bases. This CDR3 is built from 16 residues. From germline, CDR1 is SGHNT and CDR2 YYREEE (reference sequence). The V gene end was trimmed by 5 bases and the J gene end by 3 bases; junction bases not matched to a gene: 5. CDR3: CASRPGLAGGLYEQYF. As DNA, the CDR3 is TGTGCCAGCAGACCGGGACTAGCGGGAGGGCTCTACGAGCAGTACTTC. Full variable domain (rest looked up from reference TRBV5-4 and TRBJ2-7): ETGVTQSPTHLIKTRGQQVTLRCSSQSGHNTVSWYQQALGQGPQFIFQYYREEENGRGNFPPRFSGLQFPNYSSELNVNALELDDSALYLCASRPGLAGGLYEQYFGPGTRLTVT.

This clonotype was detected many times. The chain couples TRBV29-1 to TRBJ2-7; 10 bases map to TRBD2. CDR3 length: 13 residues. Trimming removed 8 bases from V and 0 bases from J; junction bases left unmatched: 4. Germline V gives CDR1 SQVTM, CDR2 ANQGSEA. CDR3 nucleotide sequence: TGCAGCTTTAGCGGGAGGAGCTCCTACGAGCAGTACTTC. This gives the protein CSFSGRSSYEQYF.

This clonotype was observed many times. The chain uses TRBV6-5 and TRBJ1-1, with TRBD1 matching over 9 bases. The germline CDR1 and CDR2 sequences are MNHEY and SVGAGI. This CDR3 has 16 residues. Germline trimming cut 4 bases from V and 4 bases from J; bases unmatched to any gene: 10. Written as DNA, the CDR3 is TGTGCCAGCAGTTTCAACTCCGGGACAGGGAGCACTGAAGCTTTCTTT. Translating gives CASSFNSGTGSTEAFF.

This clonotype was recorded many times. The genes are TRBV5-1 and TRBJ1-6; TRBD1 is a possible D gene (6 bases). This CDR3 has 15 amino acids. Trimming removed 0 bases from V and 5 bases from J, with 9 bases in between. CDR1 SGHRS and CDR2 YFSETQ come from the germline V gene. CDR3 in amino acids: CASSLEAGDNSPLHF. CDR3 bases: TGCGCCAGCAGCTTGGAGGCAGGGGATAATTCACCCCTCCACTTT.